The 19 T cell receptor beta chains below were found in one sample sequenced in a study of blood T cell repertoires in COVID-19. The table came from immunoSEQ multiplex PCR; TCRdb's copy has only in-frame clones and leaves some out. The sample includes roughly 250,000 clones, around 86% of them seen just once. The specimen was PBMCs or T cells enriched from blood (not recorded which). These receptors came from a woman in her forties or fifties who had recovered from COVID-19.

V usage is TRBV10-3 and J usage is TRBJ1-4, with D hard to call. V gave up 8 bases and J gave up 0 bases, with 10 bases separating them. Germline CDR1 reads ENHRY; CDR2 reads SYGVKD. The CDR3 covers 14 residues. DNA for the CDR3: TGTGCCATCCACAGAGACGCAACTAATGAAAAACTGTTTTTT. Translation: CAIHRDATNEKLFF.

The chain joins TRBV7-2 to TRBJ1-1; 8 bases are shared with TRBD1. Germline loops: CDR1 SGHTA, CDR2 FQGNSA. Germline trimming cut 5 bases from V and 2 bases from J; bases unmatched to any gene: 7. The CDR3 runs 15 residues. CDR3 residues: CASSGRDRGNTEAFF. The CDR3 nucleotides read TGTGCCAGCAGCGGAAGAGACAGGGGAAACACTGAAGCTTTCTTT.

The CDR3 DNA reads as TGTGCCAGCAGCGTAGCCAGCGGGAGGGCCAATGAGCAGTTCTTC. It is translated as CASSVASGRANEQFF. V and J are TRBV9 and TRBJ2-1; 10 nucleotides line up with TRBD2. The CDR3 loop spans 15 amino acids. V gave up 0 bases and J gave up 6 bases; unmatched junction bases: 3. CDR1 and CDR2 (germline): SGDLS, YYNGEE.

This sequence joins TRBV5-1 and TRBJ1-5; D gene ambiguous. The CDR3 has 13 residues. V was trimmed by 0 bases and J by 3 bases, leaving 4 bases between them. CDR1 and CDR2 from the germline V gene are SGHRS and YFSETQ. The CDR3 is CASSLDYNQPQHF. The CDR3 DNA follows: TGCGCCAGCAGCTTGGACTACAATCAGCCCCAGCATTTT.

This clone was seen more than once but under ten times. V is TRBV28 and J is TRBJ2-1; maybe TRBD2 (5 bases). Germline V gives CDR1 MDHEN, CDR2 SYDVKM. Trimming removed 2 bases from V and 7 bases from J, with 12 bases in between. The CDR3 contains 14 residues. Here the CDR3 reads CASSLTGRRNEQFF. The CDR3, as DNA: TGTGCCAGCAGTTTAACCGGCAGGAGGAATGAGCAGTTCTTC. Drawing the rest from reference TRBV28 and TRBJ2-1, the complete variable domain is DVKVTQSSRYLVKRTGEKVFLECVQDMDHENMFWYRQDPGLGLRLIYFSYDVKMKEKGDIPEGYSVSREKKERFSLILESASTNQTSMYLCASSLTGRRNEQFFGPGTRLTVL.

V is TRBV5-1 and J is TRBJ2-3; 11 nucleotides align to TRBD2. Germline assignment: CDR1 SGHRS and CDR2 YFSETQ. The CDR3 sequence is 16 residues long. Trimming at V came to 3 bases and at J to 8 bases, leaving 11 bases not matched to a gene. The DNA of the CDR3 is TGCGCCAGCAGCTCGAGCGTAGCGGGAGGGCTGGTTACGCAGTATTTT. Translated: CASSSSVAGGLVTQYF. The whole variable domain, remainder taken from reference TRBV5-1 and TRBJ2-3, is KAGVTQTPRYLIKTRGQQVTLSCSPISGHRSVSWYQQTPGQGLQFLFEYFSETQRNKGNFPGRFSGRQFSNSRSEMNVSTLELGDSALYLCASSSSVAGGLVTQYFGPGTRLTVL.

The chain employs TRBV5-1 and TRBJ1-3; weak D call: TRBD1 (5 bases). The germline V gene has CDR1 SGHRS and CDR2 YFSETQ. V gave up 3 bases and J gave up 1 base, with 8 bases separating them. This CDR3 spans 14 amino acids. The CDR3 loop reads CASSSGASGNTIYF. The CDR3 DNA sequence: TGCGCCAGCAGCTCTGGGGCGTCTGGAAACACCATATATTTT.

The gene calls are TRBV12-3 or TRBV12-4 and TRBJ1-4; D is unclear. V was pared by 2 bases and J by 4 bases, with 5 bases between. This CDR3 contains 13 residues. CDR3 DNA: TGTGCCAGCAGTTTACTAAGTAATGAAAAACTGTTTTTT. Translating gives CASSLLSNEKLFF.

The V call is TRBV19, the J call TRBJ2-2, with 8 bases matching TRBD1. With V trimmed by 6 bases and J by 7 bases, 13 bases remained unmatched. Germline V lookup: CDR1 LNHDA, CDR2 SQIVND (reference sequence). The length of the CDR3 is 16 residues. The CDR3 nucleotides read TGTGCCAGTAGCAGTGCCGGACAGGGATTATTCGGGGAGCTGTTTTTT. This codes for CASSSAGQGLFGELFF.

The chain couples TRBV7-5 to TRBJ2-2; TRBD1 is the table's D call, not checked against the DNA. TRBV7-5 is shown as a pseudogene. The CDR3 consists of 15 residues. CDR3: CARTTNRGQSGELFF. CDR3 coding DNA: TGTGCCAGAACCACGAACAGGGGGCAGTCCGGGGAGCTGTTTTTT.

J is TRBJ2-1 and V is TRBV27; possibly TRBD1 for D (5 bases). Germline-derived CDR1 and CDR2 are MNHEY and SMNVEV (reference sequence). V lost 1 base to trimming and J lost 9 bases, with 13 bases between them. This CDR3 has 14 amino acids. CDR3 residues: CASSLYPGRGEQFF. The CDR3 DNA sequence: TGTGCCAGCAGTTTATATCCAGGGCGTGGTGAGCAGTTCTTC.

Here the CDR3 DNA reads TGTGCCAGCAGCGGAAGACAAAACTATGGCTACACCTTC. Its translation is CASSGRQNYGYTF. This rearrangement joins TRBV6-5 to TRBJ1-2, with unresolved D. CDR3 size: 13 residues. Trimming cost V 6 bases and J 2 bases, with 10 bases left between them. Germline V lookup: CDR1 MNHEY, CDR2 SVGAGI.

This clone was seen more than once but under ten times. The rearrangement joins TRBV11-2 to TRBJ1-1, with D unresolved. The germline V and J ends were trimmed by 1 base and 2 bases, with 17 bases remaining between them. Germline CDR1 and CDR2: SGHAT and FQNNGV. The CDR3 has 17 residues. CDR3 amino acids: CASSLARFFGKNTEAFF. The CDR3 region has the DNA TGTGCCAGCAGCTTAGCTCGGTTCTTCGGGAAAAACACTGAAGCTTTCTTT.

The DNA of the CDR3 is TGTGCCAGCCTCGGTACTAACTATGGCTACACCTTC. It codes for CASLGTNYGYTF. The chain recombines TRBV10-3 with TRBJ1-2; D unresolved. Germline values: CDR1 ENHRY, CDR2 SYGVKD. Trimming took off 10 bases at V and 0 bases at J, with 9 bases between the two ends. This CDR3 contains 12 residues.

This clone was found once. The chain carries TRBV4-1 and TRBJ2-3, with TRBD2 identical over 8 bases. Trimming cost V 0 bases and J 5 bases; bases outside gene matches: 10. Germline assignment: CDR1 MGHRA and CDR2 YSYEKL. The CDR3 spans 17 residues. The CDR3 sequence: CASSQDFLGRVRDTQYF. Written as DNA, the CDR3 is TGCGCCAGCAGCCAAGATTTTCTCGGGAGGGTGAGAGATACGCAGTATTTT.

The CDR3 is CASSPFGTGTNYGYTF. The CDR3 DNA is TGCGCCAGCAGCCCGTTCGGGACAGGAACTAACTATGGCTACACCTTC. The genes are TRBV4-1 and TRBJ1-2; 8 nucleotides line up with TRBD1. The CDR3 extends over 16 amino acids. The germline gives CDR1 MGHRA, CDR2 YSYEKL. J was trimmed by 0 bases and V by 4 bases; bases with no gene match: 7.

The chain's CDR3 is CASFRTGGQNEQFF. In DNA, the CDR3 is TGTGCCAGCTTTAGGACAGGAGGGCAGAATGAGCAGTTCTTC. The rearrangement joins TRBV5-8 to TRBJ2-1; the D gene is possibly TRBD1 (7 bases). This CDR3 region has 14 residues. The V gene's germline CDR1 is SGHTS and CDR2 YDEGEE. V was cut by 7 bases and J by 7 bases, with 18 bases left in between.

V is TRBV6-5 and J is TRBJ2-1; D call uncertain. CDR1 is MNHEY, CDR2 SVGAGI, per germline. The CDR3 contains 13 residues. Deletions cut 3 bases from V and 10 bases from J, with 13 bases between. The CDR3 DNA sequence: TGTGCCAGCAGTTATTATTCTGGCGGAGAGCAGTTCTTC. It is translated as CASSYYSGGEQFF.

V gene TRBV5-1 combines with J gene TRBJ2-1, with D maybe TRBD1 (5 bases). The CDR3 consists of 14 residues. The V and J ends lost 5 bases and 6 bases respectively, with 15 bases between them. Germline V gene lookup returns CDR1 SGHRS and CDR2 YFSETQ. CDR3 coding DNA: TGCGCCAGCAGTGGGGAATGGGGCGGCAATGAGCAGTTCTTC. It yields the protein CASSGEWGGNEQFF. Full variable domain (rest looked up from reference TRBV5-1 and TRBJ2-1): KAGVTQTPRYLIKTRGQQVTLSCSPISGHRSVSWYQQTPGQGLQFLFEYFSETQRNKGNFPGRFSGRQFSNSRSEMNVSTLELGDSALYLCASSGEWGGNEQFFGPGTRLTVL.